The rows below give T cell receptor beta chains drawn from one sample of a study of cytomegalovirus exposure and HLA in healthy donors. This table comes from immunoSEQ multiplex PCR, and its TCRdb copy is limited to in-frame clones, with some not included. The data show 190,000 or so clones, 75% to 90% seen once. The source material was PBMCs. The receptors derive from a boy aged 5-17 years in good health and CMV-seronegative. The CDR3 runs from the conserved cysteine through the conserved F or W. Fields, in order: clone size, V gene, D gene, J gene, CDR3 DNA, CDR3 protein. D genes are given only for firm matches. Some rows have no size entry. The others give once, few or many, or a class for an expanded clone.

NA	TRBV6-4	TRBD1	TRBJ1-4	TGTGCCAGCAGTCGGACAGGGGATAATGATGAAAAACTGTTTTTT	CASSRTGDNDEKLFF
NA	TRBV5-4	NA	TRBJ2-3	TGTGCCAGCAGCTTAGCTGCGGGGAACACAGATACGCAGTATTTT	CASSLAAGNTDTQYF
NA	TRBV28	TRBD1	TRBJ1-1	TGTGCCAGTTACTCCGGGACAGGGTACGAGAGCACTGAAGCTTTCTTT	CASYSGTGYESTEAFF
NA	TRBV5-1	NA	TRBJ1-1	TGCGCCAGCAGCTTGGGAGAGAACACTGAAGCTTTCTTT	CASSLGENTEAFF
NA	TRBV4-3	NA	TRBJ1-6	TGCGCCAGCAGCCAAGCGGGTGCCACCCGTCGTTCACCCCTCCACTTT	CASSQAGATRRSPLHF
NA	TRBV19	TRBD1	TRBJ1-5	TGTGCCAGTAGCACAGGGGGCTATGGTCAGCCCCAGCATTTT	CASSTGGYGQPQHF
once	TRBV30	TRBD1	TRBJ2-7	TGTGCCTGGAGTTTAGGACAGGGTCCCTACGAGCAGTACTTC	CAWSLGQGPYEQYF
NA	TRBV5-6	NA	TRBJ1-5	TGTGCCAGCAGCTTGGGGCACCGAAATCAGCCCCAGCATTTT	CASSLGHRNQPQHF
NA	TRBV18	TRBD2	TRBJ2-7	TGTGCCAGCTCACTTCGACTAGCCGATTTGTACGAGCAGTACTTC	CASSLRLADLYEQYF
NA	TRBV11-2	TRBD1	TRBJ1-1	TGTGCCAGCAGCTTAAGTTCCCGGACAGGTAACACTGAAGCTTTCTTT	CASSLSSRTGNTEAFF
NA	TRBV30	NA	TRBJ2-2	TGTGCCTGGAGTGTACTGGACTTCGACACCGGGGAGCTGTTTTTT	CAWSVLDFDTGELFF
NA	TRBV11-3	NA	TRBJ1-4	TGTGCCAGCAGCCATCGGGGGTCACCCTATGAAAAACTGTTTTTT	CASSHRGSPYEKLFF
NA	TRBV7-2	NA	TRBJ2-1	TGTGCCAGCAGCACCCCCGGGACACCCTACAATGAGCAGTTCTTC	CASSTPGTPYNEQFF
NA	TRBV19	TRBD1	TRBJ1-4	TGTGCCAGTACCCTCGGCGGGACAGAGGGTGAAAAACTGTTTTTT	CASTLGGTEGEKLFF
NA	TRBV5-1	NA	TRBJ1-1	TGCGCCAGCAGCTTGGTTGCCGGGGACACTGAAGCTTTCTTT	CASSLVAGDTEAFF
NA	TRBV29-1	NA	TRBJ1-1	TGCAGCGTTGATTTACAGGGCCGACCACAGTTAAACACTGAAGCTTTCTTT	CSVDLQGRPQLNTEAFF
NA	TRBV30	NA	TRBJ2-7	TGTGCCTGGAGTTACTACAGGGCAAACTACGAGCAGTACTTC	CAWSYYRANYEQYF
NA	TRBV2	NA	TRBJ2-7	TGTGCCAGCAGTGAAAGGGGTTACGAGCAGTACTTC	CASSERGYEQYF
NA	TRBV29-1	NA	TRBJ1-2	TGCAGCGGAAACTCGGCGGAGGGGTATGGCTACACCTTC	CSGNSAEGYGYTF
NA	TRBV6-1	NA	TRBJ1-1	TGTGCCAGCAGTGTACAACAGGGCAGCGCTGAAGCTTTCTTT	CASSVQQGSAEAFF
NA	TRBV7-2	NA	TRBJ2-1	TGTGCCAGCAGCTCCTTCCAGGCCTGGTATGAGCAGTTCTTC	CASSSFQAWYEQFF
few	TRBV6-6	NA	TRBJ2-5	TGTGCCAGCAGTTACCGGCCGCGGGGGCACCAAGAGACCCAGTACTTC	CASSYRPRGHQETQYF
NA	TRBV27	TRBD1	TRBJ1-2	TGTGCCAGCCGAGAATCAGGGGGGAGCGACTATGGCTACACCTTC	CASRESGGSDYGYTF
NA	TRBV2	NA	TRBJ1-4	TGTGCCAGCAGGGCAGGGGATGAAAAACTGTTTTTT	CASRAGDEKLFF
NA	TRBV11-1	NA	TRBJ1-2	TGTGCCAGCAGCGAACAACAAAACTATGGCTACACCTTC	CASSEQQNYGYTF
NA	TRBV7-9	TRBD2	TRBJ2-7	TGTGCCAGCAGCCCCCCGGGACTAGCGGGACGCTACGAGCAGTACTTC	CASSPPGLAGRYEQYF
NA	TRBV19	TRBD2	TRBJ2-5	TGTGCCAGTAGTATCGTGACGGGGGGGCCGGAGACCCAGTACTTC	CASSIVTGGPETQYF
NA	TRBV29-1	NA	TRBJ1-1	TGCAGCGTTGTCGACATCGACACTGAAGCTTTCTTT	CSVVDIDTEAFF
NA	TRBV6-1	TRBD1	TRBJ1-1	TGTGCCAGCAGAGAACAGGGGGTTGAGACTGAAGCTTTCTTT	CASREQGVETEAFF